This TCR beta chain was profiled in a study of blood T cell repertoires in COVID-19 (dated by TCRdb to the early 2020s). At the level of the whole study: The collaborator samples originated in the United States, Italy and Spain and spanned the acute and convalescent phases of COVID-19. Nearly every sample came with metadata listing a de-identified subject ID, COVID-19 status, age in years and sex. The dataset comprised deeply sampled blood TCRbeta repertoires from subjects exposed to, actively infected with, or recovered from COVID-19. The material from the prospective study consisted of cDNA or gDNA derived from T cells, B-cell-depleted T cells, or PBMCs. The repertoires were made available in a free public database intended to serve as a resource for research on the immune response to SARS-CoV-2. Samples were obtained from the ongoing ImmuneRACE study (first 160 participants) and from 1,254 subjects provided by 6 global collaborators. HLA class I and class II types, where available, came from metadata supplied by the sample provider rather than from assay-based typing. The research as a whole found: The quantity of clinical and demographic metadata differed by source and by participant and was supplied without curation.

TCRbeta CDR3 regions were amplified from genomic DNA using the immunoSEQ Assay, a bias-controlled multiplex PCR. From the authors' description of their analysis: The number of nucleated cells in each sample was estimated by amplification of reference gene primers within the assay. Sequence reads were collapsed and filtered to measure the absolute abundance of every unique TCRbeta CDR3 rearrangement. For each sample, productive Simpson clonality was calculated as the square root of Simpson's diversity index across productive rearrangements. As stored in TCRdb, this immuneACCESS dataset retains in-frame rearrangements with V and J assigned. A fraction of the clones does not appear; measured against another copy, unresolved V genes explain less than half of the discrepancy, and the remainder lacks a known reason. D and trimming come from the DNA, and the V and J calls and clone size come from that table. Across this sample there are approximately 250,000 clones, with more than 80% seen only once. Of the sample, about 2.2% is held by the ten largest clones.

Details on this clone: Its antigen remains unidentified. No clone much larger than this one lies a single base away; base qualities are absent.

From V the trimming removes 0 bases and from J it removes 4 bases, while the gene matches leave 7 bases of the junction unaccounted for. The germline V gene (reference sequence) supplies CDR1 MNHEY and CDR2 SMNVEV. The CDR3 contains 17 residues, cysteine and phenylalanine counted. The entry retains the CDR3 DNA only, 51 bases that are in frame from base 1. A second Seattle source provided samples from volunteer blood donors who had recovered from COVID-19. Collaborating institutions collected whole blood in K2EDTA tubes following their own protocols. For TCRbeta analysis, collaborators shipped samples as frozen whole blood, isolated PBMCs, or DNA extracted from either of those sample types.

Recombination joined TRBV27 with TRBJ1-2, and 11 junctional nucleotides match TRBD1. This receptor was identified in a man aged 30 to 39 who had recovered from COVID-19. Specimen: peripheral blood. The CDR3 protein: CASSLSGQGVEGYGYTF. The nucleotide sequence is given as TGTGCCAGCAGTTTATCGGGACAGGGGGTTGAAGGCTATGGCTACACCTTC.